This is a list of T cell receptor beta chains from one sample in a study of cytomegalovirus exposure and HLA in healthy donors. The table came from immunoSEQ multiplex PCR; TCRdb's copy has only in-frame clones and leaves some out. Of approximately 190,000 clones listed, roughly 80% are singletons. What was sequenced was PBMCs. Receptors were obtained from a man aged 35 to 55 in good health and CMV-seropositive. The CDR3 runs from the conserved cysteine through the conserved F or W. Each record gives: V gene, clone size, J gene, D gene, CDR3 DNA, CDR3 protein. D genes are given only for firm matches. Rows may omit the clone size; those that give it use once, few, many or a size class.

v_gene: TRBV7-3; abundance: .; j_gene: TRBJ2-5; d_gene: TRBD2; CDR3nt: TGTGCCAGCAGCGTTAGCGGGGGCGAGACCCAGTACTTC; CDR3aa: CASSVSGGETQYF
v_gene: TRBV18; abundance: .; j_gene: TRBJ2-3; d_gene: TRBD1; CDR3nt: TGTGCCAGCTCACCCCAGGGGGCGCTTGGAACAGATACGCAGTATTTT; CDR3aa: CASSPQGALGTDTQYF
v_gene: TRBV7-3; abundance: .; j_gene: TRBJ2-2; d_gene: TRBD2; CDR3nt: TGTGCCCGCCGGCGCGGGGGGTTGAACACCGGGGAGCTGTTTTTT; CDR3aa: CARRRGGLNTGELFF
v_gene: TRBV28; abundance: .; j_gene: TRBJ2-3; d_gene: TRBD2; CDR3nt: TGTGCCAGCAAAGTAGCGGGGGGGTACACAGATACGCAGTATTTT; CDR3aa: CASKVAGGYTDTQYF
v_gene: TRBV19; abundance: .; j_gene: TRBJ1-5; d_gene: .; CDR3nt: TGTGCCAGTAGTATCCTCTATAGCAATCAGCCCCAGCATTTT; CDR3aa: CASSILYSNQPQHF
v_gene: TRBV6-6; abundance: .; j_gene: TRBJ1-2; d_gene: .; CDR3nt: TGTGCCAGCATCTACCCAGGGTTAGGCTATGGCTACACCTTC; CDR3aa: CASIYPGLGYGYTF
v_gene: TRBV5-1; abundance: .; j_gene: TRBJ2-7; d_gene: .; CDR3nt: TGCGCCAGCAGCTTGGGGTCACTAGGGTACGAGCAGTACTTC; CDR3aa: CASSLGSLGYEQYF
v_gene: TRBV7-9; abundance: .; j_gene: TRBJ1-4; d_gene: .; CDR3nt: TGTGCCAGCAGCTTAGGCGCCGGGTACGAAAAACTGTTTTTT; CDR3aa: CASSLGAGYEKLFF
v_gene: TRBV25-1; abundance: .; j_gene: TRBJ2-3; d_gene: TRBD1; CDR3nt: TGTGCCAGCAGTGCACAGGGGGTCGGCACAGATACGCAGTATTTT; CDR3aa: CASSAQGVGTDTQYF
v_gene: TRBV7-2; abundance: once; j_gene: TRBJ1-6; d_gene: .; CDR3nt: TGTGCCAGCAGCTTAGGAGGGCCACCTCCCTTCCATTCACCCCTCCACTTT; CDR3aa: CASSLGGPPPFHSPLHF
v_gene: TRBV19; abundance: few; j_gene: TRBJ2-1; d_gene: TRBD2; CDR3nt: TGTGCCAGTAGTATAGGGGGGGGGTATGAGCAGTTCTTC; CDR3aa: CASSIGGGYEQFF
v_gene: TRBV13; abundance: once; j_gene: TRBJ2-7; d_gene: TRBD2; CDR3nt: TGTGCCAGCAGCTTGACTAGCGGCTACGAGCAGTACTTC; CDR3aa: CASSLTSGYEQYF
v_gene: TRBV4-1; abundance: .; j_gene: TRBJ2-2; d_gene: .; CDR3nt: TGCGCCAGCAGCCAAGATGGCGGACAGAACACCGGGGAGCTGTTTTTT; CDR3aa: CASSQDGGQNTGELFF
v_gene: TRBV6-6; abundance: .; j_gene: TRBJ1-6; d_gene: .; CDR3nt: TGTGCCAGCGGCCATTCACCCCTCCACTTT; CDR3aa: CASGHSPLHF
v_gene: TRBV5-1; abundance: .; j_gene: TRBJ2-5; d_gene: .; CDR3nt: TGCGCCAGCAGCTTGGGACTCCAAGAGACCCAGTACTTC; CDR3aa: CASSLGLQETQYF
v_gene: TRBV9; abundance: .; j_gene: TRBJ2-5; d_gene: TRBD1; CDR3nt: TGTGCCAGCAGCGCCGGGACAGGAGTTAGGGAGACCCAGTACTTC; CDR3aa: CASSAGTGVRETQYF
v_gene: TRBV30; abundance: .; j_gene: TRBJ2-7; d_gene: .; CDR3nt: TGTGCCTGGAGCGGAGTCCCCTCATCCTACGAGCAGTACTTC; CDR3aa: CAWSGVPSSYEQYF
v_gene: TRBV5-1; abundance: once; j_gene: TRBJ2-5; d_gene: TRBD1; CDR3nt: TGCGCCAGCAGCCAGAAGCCGACAGGGTTTGGGGAGACCCAGTACTTC; CDR3aa: CASSQKPTGFGETQYF
v_gene: TRBV7-2; abundance: .; j_gene: TRBJ1-3; d_gene: .; CDR3nt: TGTGCCAGCAGCTTACCCTCCACTAGAAACACCATATATTTT; CDR3aa: CASSLPSTRNTIYF
v_gene: TRBV19; abundance: .; j_gene: TRBJ2-3; d_gene: .; CDR3nt: TGTGCCAGTAGTGGGAGACTCACAGATACGCAGTATTTT; CDR3aa: CASSGRLTDTQYF
v_gene: TRBV6-5; abundance: few; j_gene: TRBJ2-2; d_gene: TRBD1; CDR3nt: TGTGCCAGCATTGGGACGACAGGGGACACCGGGGAGCTGTTTTTT; CDR3aa: CASIGTTGDTGELFF
v_gene: TRBV7-9; abundance: .; j_gene: TRBJ1-2; d_gene: TRBD1; CDR3nt: TGTGCCAGCAGCACGACAGGGTTGGACTATGGCTACACCTTC; CDR3aa: CASSTTGLDYGYTF
v_gene: TRBV18; abundance: .; j_gene: TRBJ2-7; d_gene: TRBD1; CDR3nt: TGTGCCAGCTCACCTACTTACAGGGGCGACGAGCAGTACTTC; CDR3aa: CASSPTYRGDEQYF
v_gene: TRBV9; abundance: .; j_gene: TRBJ2-7; d_gene: TRBD2; CDR3nt: TGTGCCAGCACCCGAGGACTAGCGGGGTACGAGCAGTACTTC; CDR3aa: CASTRGLAGYEQYF
v_gene: TRBV9; abundance: .; j_gene: TRBJ2-3; d_gene: .; CDR3nt: TGTGCCAGCAGTCCCGGGGGACTCACAGATACGCAGTATTTT; CDR3aa: CASSPGGLTDTQYF
v_gene: TRBV9; abundance: .; j_gene: TRBJ2-7; d_gene: .; CDR3nt: TGTGCCAGCAGCGTAGTAGCGGATGGCTACGAGCAGTACTTC; CDR3aa: CASSVVADGYEQYF
v_gene: TRBV20-1; abundance: .; j_gene: TRBJ2-5; d_gene: .; CDR3nt: TGCAGTGCTTCCGGAGAGACCCAGTACTTC; CDR3aa: CSASGETQYF
v_gene: TRBV19; abundance: few; j_gene: TRBJ2-7; d_gene: TRBD1; CDR3nt: TGTGCCAGTAGTCCGACAGGGGGTTACGAGCAGTACTTC; CDR3aa: CASSPTGGYEQYF
v_gene: TRBV7-9; abundance: .; j_gene: TRBJ2-7; d_gene: .; CDR3nt: TGTGCCAGCAGCCAGGACATCTCCTACGAGCAGTACTTC; CDR3aa: CASSQDISYEQYF
v_gene: TRBV18; abundance: .; j_gene: TRBJ2-7; d_gene: TRBD2; CDR3nt: TGTGCCAGCTCACCGGGGAGGGTAGCGGTCTCCTACGAGCAGTACTTC; CDR3aa: CASSPGRVAVSYEQYF
v_gene: TRBV18; abundance: .; j_gene: TRBJ1-6; d_gene: .; CDR3nt: TGTGCCAGCTCACCCACTGAGTACGGTTCACCCCTCCACTTT; CDR3aa: CASSPTEYGSPLHF
v_gene: TRBV28; abundance: .; j_gene: TRBJ1-1; d_gene: TRBD1; CDR3nt: TGTGCCAGCAGTTATTACACAGGGGGGGACACTGAAGCTTTCTTT; CDR3aa: CASSYYTGGDTEAFF
v_gene: TRBV7-6; abundance: .; j_gene: TRBJ2-7; d_gene: .; CDR3nt: TGTGCCAGCAGCTTAGCGGCGGATAGCTCCTACGAGCAGTACTTC; CDR3aa: CASSLAADSSYEQYF
v_gene: TRBV6-5; abundance: few; j_gene: TRBJ2-2; d_gene: TRBD2; CDR3nt: TGTGCCAGCAGTTACTCCGGGGGGGCCACCGGGGAGCTGTTTTTT; CDR3aa: CASSYSGGATGELFF
v_gene: TRBV7-6; abundance: .; j_gene: TRBJ2-3; d_gene: TRBD1; CDR3nt: TGTGCCAGCAGCTTAGTCACAGGGGGCTCAACAGATACGCAGTATTTT; CDR3aa: CASSLVTGGSTDTQYF
v_gene: TRBV27; abundance: .; j_gene: TRBJ2-1; d_gene: TRBD2; CDR3nt: TGTGCCAGCCTCCCAGCGGGGGGCAAGAATGAGCAGTTCTTC; CDR3aa: CASLPAGGKNEQFF
v_gene: TRBV6-5; abundance: once; j_gene: TRBJ2-2; d_gene: .; CDR3nt: TGTGCCAGCAGTATAACAGGGCATACCGGGGAGCTGTTTTTT; CDR3aa: CASSITGHTGELFF
v_gene: TRBV27; abundance: .; j_gene: TRBJ2-5; d_gene: .; CDR3nt: TGTGCCAGCAGTTTAGTATATAGAGGAGGGCCCCAAGAGACCCAGTACTTC; CDR3aa: CASSLVYRGGPQETQYF
v_gene: TRBV27; abundance: .; j_gene: TRBJ2-7; d_gene: TRBD2; CDR3nt: TGTGCCAGCAGTCGCGCCCTAGCGGGGGGGATATCTTCCTACGAGCAGTACTTC; CDR3aa: CASSRALAGGISSYEQYF
v_gene: TRBV7-3; abundance: .; j_gene: TRBJ2-3; d_gene: TRBD2; CDR3nt: TGTGCCAGCAGCTCCATAGCGGGGCCCACAGATACGCAGTATTTT; CDR3aa: CASSSIAGPTDTQYF
v_gene: TRBV6-1; abundance: .; j_gene: TRBJ2-1; d_gene: TRBD2; CDR3nt: TGTGCCAGCTTTGGGACTAGAATCTACAATGAGCAGTTCTTC; CDR3aa: CASFGTRIYNEQFF
v_gene: TRBV6-1; abundance: .; j_gene: TRBJ2-1; d_gene: TRBD2; CDR3nt: TGTGCCAGCAGCCGGGGGCGGGGGGGCAACAATGAGCAGTTCTTC; CDR3aa: CASSRGRGGNNEQFF